This entry lists 19 T cell receptor beta chains sequenced from one sample in a study of blood T cells in healthy people across ages. A second about 7 to 11 cycle PCR used barcoded and J-beta primers. TCRdb re-called the 5' RACE reads through MiXCR, storing one row per CDR3 protein. The table shows some 760,000 distinct CDR3 sequences, with 25% occurring only once. These data are also associated with another study on T cells of mothers and their children.

Sample: blood. The receptors shown here come from a boy between 10 and 17 years old in good health.

In this sample, this clonotype turned up a few times. The rearrangement uses TRBV4-2 and TRBJ2-7, with 10 bases identical to TRBD1. This CDR3 is built from 14 residues. J was trimmed by 5 bases and V by 3 bases; bases with no gene match: 4. Germline-derived CDR1 and CDR2 are LGHNA and YNFKEQ. The CDR3 DNA follows: TGTGCCAGCAGCCAGGACAGGGGGGTCCACGAGCAGTACTTC. It is translated as CASSQDRGVHEQYF.

This clonotype was counted only a few times. At one boundary the junction diverges from the germline segment, which might be a read error. The gene calls are TRBV29-1 and TRBJ1-3; tentatively, D is TRBD1 (5 bases). This CDR3 has 11 amino acids. The germline gives CDR1 SQVTM, CDR2 ANQGSEA. CDR3 sequence reads: CSGTSGNTIYF. The CDR3 bases are TGTTCGGGGACCTCTGGAAACACCATATATTTT.

This sequence joins TRBV4-2 and TRBJ2-5; the D gene could be TRBD1 or TRBD2 (5 bases each). The CDR3 has 14 residues. Trimming left V 1 base short and J 4 bases short, with 10 bases between. The germline gives CDR1 LGHNA, CDR2 YNFKEQ. CDR3 residues: CASSQASGTETQYF. In DNA form, the CDR3 reads TGTGCCAGCAGCCAAGCCTCCGGGACAGAGACCCAGTACTTC.

The CDR3 spells CSVEELAGGYEQYF. CDR3 sequence (DNA): TGCAGCGTTGAAGAACTAGCGGGGGGCTACGAGCAGTACTTC. This chain joins TRBV29-1 and TRBJ2-1; the match to TRBD2 covers 12 bases. The end of the DNA is better explained by TRBJ2-7, so the J call may be wrong. The CDR3 extends over 14 amino acids. Germline CDR1 SQVTM, CDR2 ANQGSEA.

V gene TRBV11-2 combines with J gene TRBJ1-1; 9 nucleotides align to TRBD1. The germline V gene encodes CDR1 SGHAT and CDR2 FQNNGV. The CDR3 sequence is 15 residues long. Trimming cost V 5 bases and J 4 bases; bases outside gene matches: 8. CDR3 sequence: CASSPWTGVRTEAFF. The CDR3 nucleotides are TGTGCCAGCAGCCCTTGGACAGGGGTGCGCACTGAAGCTTTCTTT. Drawing the rest from reference TRBV11-2 and TRBJ1-1, the complete variable domain is EAGVAQSPRYKIIEKRQSVAFWCNPISGHATLYWYQQILGQGPKLLIQFQNNGVVDDSQLPKDRFSAERLKGVDSTLKIQPAKLEDSAVYLCASSPWTGVRTEAFFGQGTRLTVV.

CDR3 DNA: TGCGCCAGCAGCCCCGGGACGAATAATGAAAAACTGTTTTTT. It is translated as CASSPGTNNEKLFF. The V call is TRBV5-1, the J call TRBJ1-4, with D possibly matching TRBD1 (5 bases). CDR1 SGHRS and CDR2 YFSETQ come from the germline V gene. V lost 4 bases to trimming and J lost 4 bases, with 11 bases between them. The CDR3 covers 14 residues.

This clonotype was found a few times. An end of the junction differs from the germline gene, which may be a read error. J is TRBJ2-2 and V is TRBV29-1; weak D call: TRBD1 (6 bases). Germline V gene data show CDR1 as SQVTM and CDR2 as ANQGSEA. This CDR3 contains 14 residues. The DNA for the CDR3 is TGCAGCGTTGGGTCGGACAGTCCTCCCGGGGAGCTGCTTTTT. Translation gives CSVGSDSPPGELLF.

V usage is TRBV3-1 and J usage is TRBJ2-2; D is possibly TRBD1 or TRBD2 (5 bases each). Germline loops: CDR1 LGHDT, CDR2 YNNKEL (reference sequence). There are 14 residues in the CDR3. V was cut by 4 bases and J by 5 bases, with 11 bases left in between. CDR3 in amino acids: CASSPTWGTGELFF. For the CDR3, the DNA is TGTGCCAGCAGCCCTACTTGGGGGACCGGGGAGCTGTTTTTT.

This clonotype was counted between two and nine times. The J gene is TRBJ2-7, the V gene TRBV29-1, with D unclear. The better agreement between TRBJ2-1 and the DNA end casts doubt on the J call. Germline CDR1 and CDR2: SQVTM and ANQGSEA. The length of the CDR3 is 9 residues. The CDR3 spells CSVEVEQFF. CDR3 sequence (DNA): TGCAGCGTTGAGGTTGAGCAGTTCTTC.

The rearrangement joins TRBV29-1 to TRBJ1-2, with unresolved D. This CDR3 has 14 amino acids. Germline CDR1 is SQVTM and CDR2 is ANQGSEA. The V and J ends lost 6 bases and 8 bases respectively, with 22 bases between them. The CDR3 loop reads CSVADWTAFRGYTF. The CDR3 DNA follows: TGCAGCGTGGCCGATTGGACGGCCTTCCGAGGCTACACCTTC.

In its sample, this clonotype was seen many times. The chain has TRBV28 and TRBJ2-1, with D unresolved. Germline CDR1 reads MDHEN; CDR2 reads SYDVKM. Trimming removed 10 bases at V and 7 bases at J, with 11 bases between. This CDR3 is 11 amino acids long. The CDR3, as DNA: TGTGCCACCTACCTTGGGAATGAGCAGTTCTTC. This sequence encodes CATYLGNEQFF.

The CDR3 nucleotides are TGTGCCAGCAGTTACCCCGGGAATTACAATGAGCAGTTCTTC. The encoded protein is CASSYPGNYNEQFF. This rearrangement joins TRBV6-2 or TRBV6-3 to TRBJ2-5; possible D gene TRBD2, 5 bases. Matching the DNA end better, TRBJ2-1 makes the J call doubtful. The germline V gene has CDR1 MNHEY and CDR2 SVGEGT. The CDR3 is 14 residues long.

This clonotype was counted between two and nine times. Here the CDR3 DNA reads TGTGCCAGCAGTGAAGAGGAAGGGGCGTACCAAGAGACCCAGTACTTC. Protein: CASSEEEGAYQETQYF. The rearrangement links TRBV2 to TRBJ2-5, with TRBD1 as a possible D gene (5 bases). Trimming pared 1 base from V and 0 bases from J, leaving 12 bases between. The CDR3 extends over 16 amino acids. The germline gives CDR1 SNHLY, CDR2 FYNNEI. The variable domain in full, completed from reference TRBV2 and TRBJ2-5, reads EPEVTQTPSHQVTQMGQEVILRCVPISNHLYFYWYRQILGQKVEFLVSFYNNEISEKSEIFDDQFSVERPDGSNFTLKIRSTKLEDSAMYFCASSEEEGAYQETQYFGPGTRLLVL.

CDR3 in amino acids: CASGRTGGFRATYEQYF. The CDR3 nucleotides are TGTGCCAGCGGGAGGACAGGGGGATTTCGCGCAACCTACGAGCAGTACTTC. The rearrangement links TRBV10-3 to TRBJ2-7, with 10 nucleotides matching TRBD1. Germline V gene lookup returns CDR1 ENHRY and CDR2 SYGVKD. The CDR3 runs 17 residues. After removal of 10 bases from V and 2 bases from J, the junction contained 17 bases not matched to a gene.

This clonotype was recorded only once. Relative to the germline gene, one junction end is altered; a read error may explain this. This chain connects TRBV24-1 to TRBJ2-5, with D possibly TRBD2 on 5 matching bases. The DNA end is a closer match to TRBJ2-7, so the J assignment may be wrong. This CDR3 has 13 amino acids. Germline V lookup: CDR1 KGHDR, CDR2 SFDVKD. The CDR3 coding sequence is TGTGCCGCCAGTGAGGGTCCTCTGTACGAGCAGTACTTC. Translating gives CAASEGPLYEQYF.

This clonotype occurred a few times. This chain connects TRBV5-1 to TRBJ2-5; no clear D gene. The V gene lost 0 bases and the J gene lost 6 bases, with 12 bases spanning the gap. CDR1 SGHRS and CDR2 YFSETQ come from the germline V gene. There are 14 residues in the CDR3. The CDR3 region is CASSLEASSQTQYF. The DNA for the CDR3 is TGCGCCAGCAGCTTGGAGGCTAGTTCCCAGACCCAGTACTTC.

This clonotype showed up just a few times. The chain has TRBV5-1 and TRBJ2-7, with D hard to call. The germline V and J ends were trimmed by 5 bases and 4 bases, with 10 bases remaining between them. Looked up from germline, CDR1 is SGHRS and CDR2 is YFSETQ. The length of the CDR3 is 12 residues. CDR3 loop: CASRVPGYEQYF. The DNA of the CDR3 is TGCGCCAGCAGGGTCCCCGGTTACGAGCAGTACTTC.

V gene TRBV12-5 combines with J gene TRBJ2-5; tentative D call: TRBD2 (5 bases). The J call may not be correct, given that the DNA end is closer to TRBJ2-7. Germline CDR1 reads LGHNT; CDR2 reads FRNRAP. The CDR3 runs to 12 residues. Here the CDR3 reads CASGRTAYEQYF. The CDR3 DNA follows: TGTGCTAGTGGCAGGACTGCCTACGAGCAGTACTTC.

V and J are TRBV20-1 and TRBJ2-5, with 9 positions matching TRBD2. TRBJ2-1 explains the end of the DNA better; the J call may be wrong. CDR3 length equals 15 residues. Germline CDR1 and CDR2: DFQATT and SNEGSKA (reference sequence). In DNA, the CDR3 is TGCAGTGCTAGATCCGGTCGCGGGGGGGAAAATGAGCAGTTCTTC. Protein sequence: CSARSGRGGENEQFF.